The clone carrying this TCR beta chain showed up many times. This sample was taken from a study of neurological immune-mediated disorders. MiXCR was run by TCRdb on the 5' RACE reads, yielding one entry per CDR3 protein. The data contain 46,000 or so distinct CDR3 sequences, 10% of them seen just once; the ten biggest clones take up roughly 20%. Germline values: CDR1 DFQATT, CDR2 SNEGSKA (reference sequence). The CDR3 has 14 residues. The trim removed 3 bases at V and 6 bases at J, leaving 3 bases unmatched. V is TRBV20-1 and J is TRBJ2-1, with 12 bases matching TRBD2. What was sequenced was PBMCs. The source of this sequence is a woman between 40 and 55 years old with HTLV-1-associated myelopathy (HAM/TSP). The DNA for the CDR3 is TGCAGTGCTAGTTGGACTAGCGGGACCAATGAGCAGTTCTTC. Protein sequence: CSASWTSGTNEQFF.